This note documents a single T cell receptor (beta chain) sequence. The sample comes from a study of CD8 T cells in Susac syndrome. High-throughput TCR beta sequencing covered peripheral CD8+ and CD4+ T cells. Included as multiple sclerosis controls were treatment-naive patients who had stable or active relapsing-remitting disease. Both CD4+ and CD8+ T cells were negatively isolated, and TEMRA cells underwent FACS enrichment. About 0.45 to 1 ug RNA was reverse transcribed with random hexamers. It was immunoSEQ multiplex PCR that amplified TCR beta CDR3 across 54 Vbeta and 13 Jbeta. TCRdb reanalysed the immunoSEQ multiplex PCR reads using MiXCR and keeps one entry per CDR3 protein. The sample includes approximately 200,000 distinct CDR3 sequences, more than 85% of them seen just once. The sequencing input was CD4+ T cells from PBMCs. This sequence originates from a human donor with multiple sclerosis.

This CDR3 is CASSPFSFEQFF. The CDR3, as DNA: TGTGCCAGCAGCCCCTTTAGTTTTGAGCAGTTCTTC. The chain is built from TRBV2 and TRBJ2-1; D call uncertain. V lost 6 bases and J lost 9, with 12 bases in between. The CDR3 sequence is 12 residues long. Germline assignment: CDR1 SNHLY and CDR2 FYNNEI. Variable domain in full (rest from reference TRBV2 and TRBJ2-1): EPEVTQTPSHQVTQMGQEVILRCVPISNHLYFYWYRQILGQKVEFLVSFYNNEISEKSEIFDDQFSVERPDGSNFTLKIRSTKLEDSAMYFCASSPFSFEQFFGPGTRLTVL.